The rows below give T cell receptor beta chains drawn from one sample of a study of cytomegalovirus exposure and HLA in healthy donors. The protocol was immunoSEQ multiplex PCR, while the TCRdb copy is restricted to in-frame clones and leaves out a portion. This sample yields tens of thousands of clones, of which 90% to 95% are seen a single time; about 0.61% belongs to the top ten. Input material: PBMCs. The receptors come from a man younger than 30 in good health and CMV-seronegative. Both conserved end residues are part of each CDR3. The D gene is left open where the match is weak. Rows give clone size only sometimes, using once, few, many, or a class for an expanded clone.

J gene,clone size,D gene,V gene,CDR3 protein,CDR3 DNA
TRBJ1-1,NA,TRBD1,TRBV7-2,CASSPQPRYRTGPTPEAFF,TGTGCCAGCAGCCCCCAGCCTCGATACCGGACAGGTCCGACCCCTGAAGCTTTCTTT
TRBJ1-2,once,TRBD1,TRBV5-1,CASSLETGGDYGYTF,TGCGCCAGCAGCTTGGAAACAGGGGGTGACTATGGCTACACCTTC
TRBJ2-7,NA,NA,TRBV13,CASSLGSVYEQYF,TGTGCCAGCAGCTTAGGTTCGGTCTACGAGCAGTACTTC
TRBJ1-3,once,NA,TRBV2,CVSAGGGNTIYF,TGTGTCTCGGCGGGAGGGGGAAACACCATATATTTT
TRBJ1-1,NA,NA,TRBV7-9,CASSSQQESTEAFF,TGTGCCAGCAGCAGTCAACAGGAGAGCACTGAAGCTTTCTTT
TRBJ2-1,NA,NA,TRBV7-9,CASSRGDDEQFF,TGTGCCAGCAGCCGCGGGGATGATGAGCAGTTCTTC
TRBJ2-3,NA,TRBD2,TRBV7-9,CASSTWTSAEDTQYF,TGTGCCAGCAGCACTTGGACTAGCGCGGAAGATACGCAGTATTTT
TRBJ2-7,NA,TRBD1,TRBV30,CAWTPSDRGYEQYF,TGTGCCTGGACCCCCTCGGACAGGGGGTACGAGCAGTACTTC
TRBJ2-2,NA,TRBD1,TRBV6-6,CASSWDRGGELFF,TGTGCCAGCAGTTGGGACAGGGGAGGGGAGCTGTTTTTT
TRBJ2-7,NA,NA,TRBV28,CASSLGGAGMRYEQYF,TGTGCCAGCAGTCTGGGGGGAGCAGGGATGAGGTACGAGCAGTACTTC
TRBJ2-7,NA,TRBD1,TRBV27,CASSLSGQGEAYEQYF,TGTGCCAGCAGTTTATCCGGACAGGGGGAAGCCTACGAGCAGTACTTC
TRBJ2-7,NA,NA,TRBV6-6,CASSYSPMTLSYEQYF,TGTGCCAGCAGTTACTCGCCAATGACACTTTCCTACGAGCAGTACTTC
TRBJ1-1,NA,NA,TRBV7-2,CASSPNLLSAGRTEAFF,TGTGCCAGCAGCCCCAATCTCCTTTCGGCAGGGCGGACTGAAGCTTTCTTT
TRBJ1-5,NA,TRBD1,TRBV19,CASSGGRTGYQPQHF,TGTGCCAGTAGTGGGGGCCGGACAGGATATCAGCCCCAGCATTTT
TRBJ2-3,NA,TRBD2,TRBV5-6,CASSLTTSGSSTDTQYF,TGTGCCAGCAGCTTAACGACTAGCGGGAGTAGTACAGATACGCAGTATTTT
TRBJ2-7,NA,TRBD1,TRBV30,CAWRAGTVFYEQYF,TGTGCCTGGAGAGCCGGGACAGTATTTTACGAGCAGTACTTC
TRBJ2-7,NA,NA,TRBV5-1,CASSPWAGSSYEQYF,TGCGCCAGCAGCCCGTGGGCAGGCAGCTCCTACGAGCAGTACTTC
TRBJ2-7,NA,TRBD2,TRBV5-6,CASSLVLAGPSSYEQYF,TGTGCCAGCAGCTTGGTACTAGCGGGTCCTAGCTCCTACGAGCAGTACTTC
TRBJ1-1,NA,TRBD1,TRBV6-5,CAVKQRTGANTEAFF,TGTGCCGTTAAACAGCGGACAGGGGCGAACACTGAAGCTTTCTTT
TRBJ2-3,NA,TRBD2,TRBV7-8,CASSFSAGPGPADTQYF,TGTGCCAGCAGCTTTTCAGCGGGGCCGGGGCCGGCAGATACGCAGTATTTT
TRBJ2-3,NA,NA,TRBV7-2,CASSPTLDSSTDTQYF,TGTGCCAGCAGCCCTACCCTGGACAGTAGCACAGATACGCAGTATTTT
TRBJ2-7,NA,TRBD2,TRBV28,CASSFSLAGLSYEQYF,TGTGCCAGCAGTTTCTCCCTAGCGGGCCTCTCCTACGAGCAGTACTTC
TRBJ2-7,NA,TRBD1,TRBV6-1,CASIVRDRFYEQYF,TGTGCCAGCATAGTCCGGGACAGGTTCTACGAGCAGTACTTC
TRBJ1-1,NA,TRBD1,TRBV12-5,CASGWGPGTGPLEAFF,TGTGCTAGTGGTTGGGGCCCCGGGACAGGGCCTCTTGAAGCTTTCTTT
TRBJ2-7,once,NA,TRBV20-1,CSALGSGEQYF,TGCAGTGCCCTAGGATCGGGAGAGCAGTACTTC
TRBJ1-5,NA,NA,TRBV6-5,CASSPTGVMPQHF,TGTGCCAGCAGTCCCACTGGAGTTATGCCCCAGCATTTT
TRBJ1-3,NA,NA,TRBV18,CASSPTGQIGNTIYF,TGTGCCAGCTCACCTACTGGACAGATTGGAAACACCATATATTTT
TRBJ1-4,NA,TRBD1,TRBV7-2,CASSPGTGAGGKLFF,TGTGCCAGCAGCCCCGGGACAGGGGCTGGGGGAAAACTGTTTTTT
TRBJ2-7,once,NA,TRBV6-5,CASSYWAGANYEQYF,TGTGCCAGCAGTTACTGGGCAGGGGCGAACTACGAGCAGTACTTC
TRBJ1-4,NA,NA,TRBV29-1,CSVPGREKLFF,TGCAGCGTCCCGGGAAGGGAAAAACTGTTTTTT
TRBJ1-2,NA,NA,TRBV30,CAWSRGIEHGYTF,TGTGCCTGGAGTCGGGGTATCGAGCATGGCTACACCTTC
TRBJ2-7,NA,NA,TRBV4-2,CASSQDGREQYF,TGTGCCAGCAGCCAAGATGGGCGCGAGCAGTACTTC
TRBJ1-1,once,NA,TRBV11-3,CASSESGQVNTEAFF,TGTGCCAGCTCGGAGTCTGGCCAAGTGAACACTGAAGCTTTCTTT
TRBJ1-1,NA,NA,TRBV14,CASSQGGGVTEAFF,TGTGCCAGCAGCCAAGGGGGAGGGGTTACTGAAGCTTTCTTT
TRBJ2-3,NA,NA,TRBV27,CASSLSPYGGGADTQYF,TGTGCCAGCAGTTTATCCCCCTACGGGGGAGGTGCAGATACGCAGTATTTT
TRBJ1-1,NA,NA,TRBV5-1,CASSPGGTEAFF,TGCGCCAGCAGCCCCGGGGGCACTGAAGCTTTCTTT
TRBJ1-1,NA,NA,TRBV27,CASSLVGVGGRRTEAFF,TGTGCCAGCAGTTTAGTAGGGGTGGGGGGTCGGCGGACTGAAGCTTTCTTT
TRBJ1-6,NA,NA,TRBV5-6,CASSPFGEGRASPLHF,TGTGCCAGCAGCCCCTTCGGGGAGGGAAGGGCTTCACCCCTCCACTTT
TRBJ2-5,NA,NA,TRBV5-4,CASRQRGRGVVAQYF,TGTGCCAGCAGGCAGCGGGGCAGGGGCGTCGTGGCCCAGTACTTC
TRBJ2-5,NA,NA,TRBV2,CASSEARGQGARGTQYF,TGTGCCAGCAGTGAAGCGCGGGGGCAAGGGGCCCGGGGGACCCAGTACTTC
TRBJ1-2,NA,NA,TRBV4-1,CASRQVGAVYGYTF,TGCGCCAGCAGACAAGTTGGGGCCGTCTATGGCTACACCTTC
TRBJ1-1,NA,NA,TRBV5-1,CASSKGLTSTEAFF,TGCGCCAGCAGCAAGGGACTAACCAGCACTGAAGCTTTCTTT
TRBJ2-1,NA,NA,TRBV2,CASSEYSEQFF,TGTGCCAGCAGTGAATACAGTGAGCAGTTCTTC
TRBJ1-3,NA,TRBD1,TRBV10-1,CATRGGEGTGNTIYF,TGCGCCACCAGGGGGGGGGAAGGTACTGGAAACACCATATATTTT
TRBJ2-7,NA,TRBD2,TRBV27,CASSSSRLAGAQFEQYF,TGTGCCAGCAGTTCCTCTAGACTAGCGGGAGCTCAATTCGAGCAGTACTTC
TRBJ1-4,NA,NA,TRBV30,CAWSPRGETNEKLFF,TGTGCCTGGAGCCCGCGTGGGGAGACTAATGAAAAACTGTTTTTT
TRBJ1-1,NA,TRBD1,TRBV29-1,CSVGYRGHNTEAFF,TGCAGCGTTGGCTACAGGGGCCATAACACTGAAGCTTTCTTT
TRBJ2-7,NA,NA,TRBV2,CASSDLLSYEQYF,TGTGCCAGCAGTGATCTCCTCTCCTACGAGCAGTACTTC
TRBJ1-5,NA,NA,TRBV6-1,CASSPGLYIGQPQHF,TGTGCCAGCAGTCCCGGACTATATATAGGGCAGCCCCAGCATTTT
TRBJ2-7,NA,TRBD2,TRBV7-3,CASSLTASGTYEQYF,TGTGCCAGCAGCTTAACCGCTAGCGGGACCTACGAGCAGTACTTC
TRBJ2-7,NA,NA,TRBV19,CASTHPTSYEQYF,TGTGCCAGTACCCACCCTACTAGCTACGAGCAGTACTTC
TRBJ2-7,NA,TRBD1,TRBV6-5,CASSRVWDRGYEQYF,TGTGCCAGCAGTAGGGTCTGGGACAGGGGCTACGAGCAGTACTTC
TRBJ1-1,NA,TRBD1,TRBV27,CASSLWGAGGRAFF,TGTGCCAGCAGTTTATGGGGGGCAGGGGGCAGAGCTTTCTTT
TRBJ2-2,NA,NA,TRBV2,CASSETGGTTKEELFF,TGTGCCAGCAGTGAAACAGGGGGGACTACCAAGGAGGAGCTGTTTTTT
TRBJ1-1,NA,NA,TRBV25-1,CASSEYNSGAAFF,TGTGCCAGCAGTGAATACAATTCAGGGGCAGCTTTCTTT
TRBJ1-2,NA,NA,TRBV4-1,CASSQGGGGVYGYTF,TGCGCCAGCAGCCAAGGAGGCGGCGGAGTCTATGGCTACACCTTC
TRBJ1-1,NA,TRBD1,TRBV19,CATREPGTGNTEAFF,TGTGCCACCCGTGAGCCCGGGACAGGGAACACTGAAGCTTTCTTT
TRBJ2-2,NA,NA,TRBV28,CASSPQTGIHGELFF,TGTGCCAGCAGTCCTCAAACAGGAATACATGGGGAGCTGTTTTTT